These T cell receptor beta chains were read from a single sample in a study of cytotoxic CD8 clonotypes in ibrutinib-treated CLL. Using immunoSEQ multiplex PCR, the repertoire was profiled, and TCRdb retains in-frame clones only, with some absent. The sample consists of roughly 180,000 clones, around 72% of them appearing once. Sample: PBMCs, taken after 24 months of ibrutinib treatment. The receptors here all came from a human donor with chronic lymphocytic leukemia. CDR3s include the opening cysteine and the closing phenylalanine or tryptophan. D genes are given only for firm matches. The size of a clone is reported for some rows only, either as once, few or many, or as a class for expanded clones.

V gene: TRBV6-1
D gene: .
CDR3 length: 15
J gene: TRBJ2-3
clone size: .
CDR3 DNA: TGTGCCAGCAGTGGGGTTCGCCATAGCACAGATACGCAGTATTTT
CDR3 protein: CASSGVRHSTDTQYF

V gene: TRBV15
D gene: TRBD1
CDR3 length: 13
J gene: TRBJ2-7
clone size: .
CDR3 DNA: TGTGCCACCAGCGACAGGGTCTCCTACGAGCAGTACTTC
CDR3 protein: CATSDRVSYEQYF

V gene: TRBV5-1
D gene: TRBD2
CDR3 length: 15
J gene: TRBJ2-2
clone size: .
CDR3 DNA: TGCGCCAGCACCCTAGCGGGAGTGGGAACCGGGGAGCTGTTTTTT
CDR3 protein: CASTLAGVGTGELFF

V gene: TRBV30
D gene: .
CDR3 length: 16
J gene: TRBJ2-2
clone size: .
CDR3 DNA: TGTGCCTGGAGTGCCCTACTGGGACAGAACACCGGGGAGCTGTTTTTT
CDR3 protein: CAWSALLGQNTGELFF

V gene: TRBV11-2
D gene: TRBD1
CDR3 length: 15
J gene: TRBJ2-3
clone size: few
CDR3 DNA: TGTGCCAGCAGCTTAGACAGGGGGCTCGGAGATACGCAGTATTTT
CDR3 protein: CASSLDRGLGDTQYF

V gene: TRBV5-4
D gene: .
CDR3 length: 13
J gene: TRBJ1-5
clone size: .
CDR3 DNA: TGTGCCAGCAGCTCCGATAAGTCGTCGCCCCAGCATTTT
CDR3 protein: CASSSDKSSPQHF

V gene: TRBV4-2
D gene: .
CDR3 length: 17
J gene: TRBJ2-1
clone size: .
CDR3 DNA: TGTGCCAGCAGCCAGTCCCCGCTGGGGCGGGAAGCCGCCAAGCAGTTCTTC
CDR3 protein: CASSQSPLGREAAKQFF

V gene: TRBV11-3
D gene: TRBD2
CDR3 length: 15
J gene: TRBJ2-1
clone size: .
CDR3 DNA: TGTGCCAGCAGCTTAGGGCTAGCGGCCTACAATGAGCAGTTCTTC
CDR3 protein: CASSLGLAAYNEQFF

V gene: TRBV27
D gene: TRBD1
CDR3 length: 15
J gene: TRBJ1-2
clone size: .
CDR3 DNA: TGTGCCAGCAGTCCCGGGACAGGGGGCTACTATGGCTACACCTTC
CDR3 protein: CASSPGTGGYYGYTF

V gene: TRBV6-5
D gene: .
CDR3 length: 15
J gene: TRBJ2-1
clone size: .
CDR3 DNA: TGTGCCAGCAGTCCTGCGAGTTATTGGGACAATGAGCAGTTCTTC
CDR3 protein: CASSPASYWDNEQFF

V gene: TRBV27
D gene: .
CDR3 length: 13
J gene: TRBJ2-7
clone size: .
CDR3 DNA: TGTGCCAGCAGTTTCCCAGGGGACTACGAGCAGTACTTC
CDR3 protein: CASSFPGDYEQYF

V gene: TRBV25-1
D gene: TRBD1
CDR3 length: 15
J gene: TRBJ1-1
clone size: .
CDR3 DNA: TGTGCCAGCAGTGAATTCACGGACAGGGGGGCTGAAGCTTTCTTT
CDR3 protein: CASSEFTDRGAEAFF

V gene: TRBV7-9
D gene: .
CDR3 length: 12
J gene: TRBJ2-2
clone size: few
CDR3 DNA: TGTGCCAGCGTCGCGAACACCGGGGAGCTGTTTTTT
CDR3 protein: CASVANTGELFF

V gene: TRBV27
D gene: .
CDR3 length: 16
J gene: TRBJ2-1
clone size: .
CDR3 DNA: TGTGCCAGCAATTCCGGGACCGAAACCTCCTACAATGAGCAGTTCTTC
CDR3 protein: CASNSGTETSYNEQFF

V gene: TRBV5-4
D gene: TRBD1
CDR3 length: 14
J gene: TRBJ1-4
clone size: once
CDR3 DNA: TGTGCCAGCAGCTCCGGACAGGGAAGTGAAAAACTGTTTTTT
CDR3 protein: CASSSGQGSEKLFF

V gene: TRBV10-3
D gene: .
CDR3 length: 14
J gene: TRBJ2-2
clone size: .
CDR3 DNA: TGTGCCATCAGTGAGCCCAGGGGTACCGGGGAGCTGTTTTTT
CDR3 protein: CAISEPRGTGELFF

V gene: TRBV28
D gene: TRBD1
CDR3 length: 14
J gene: TRBJ1-4
clone size: .
CDR3 DNA: TGTGCCAGCAGTTATCGAGGGGGCGACGAAAAACTGTTTTTT
CDR3 protein: CASSYRGGDEKLFF

V gene: TRBV13
D gene: TRBD2
CDR3 length: 15
J gene: TRBJ2-7
clone size: .
CDR3 DNA: TGTGCCAGCAGCAGAGGGGCGGGAGGCGGTTACGAGCAGTACTTC
CDR3 protein: CASSRGAGGGYEQYF

V gene: TRBV10-3
D gene: TRBD1
CDR3 length: 14
J gene: TRBJ2-5
clone size: .
CDR3 DNA: TGTGCCAGCAGGCCCGGGACAGGGGATGAGACCCAGTACTTC
CDR3 protein: CASRPGTGDETQYF

V gene: TRBV2
D gene: TRBD1
CDR3 length: 16
J gene: TRBJ1-4
clone size: .
CDR3 DNA: TGTGCCAGCCTCTTCGTTCCGGGACAGTATGGTGAAAAACTGTTTTTT
CDR3 protein: CASLFVPGQYGEKLFF

V gene: TRBV28
D gene: TRBD1
CDR3 length: 13
J gene: TRBJ2-7
clone size: .
CDR3 DNA: TGTGCCAGCGGAACGGACAGGGACTACGAGCAGTACTTC
CDR3 protein: CASGTDRDYEQYF

V gene: TRBV20-1
D gene: .
CDR3 length: 10
J gene: TRBJ2-1
clone size: .
CDR3 DNA: TGCAGTGCTACCGGGACAGAGCAGTTCTTC
CDR3 protein: CSATGTEQFF

V gene: TRBV15
D gene: TRBD1
CDR3 length: 17
J gene: TRBJ1-2
clone size: few
CDR3 DNA: TGTGCCACCAGCAGGGGGACGTTGGGACAGGGATACTATGGCTACACCTTC
CDR3 protein: CATSRGTLGQGYYGYTF

V gene: TRBV29-1
D gene: .
CDR3 length: 12
J gene: TRBJ1-2
clone size: .
CDR3 DNA: TGCAGCGTTTTCTGGGGGGGATATGGCTACACCTTC
CDR3 protein: CSVFWGGYGYTF

V gene: TRBV18
D gene: .
CDR3 length: 12
J gene: TRBJ1-4
clone size: .
CDR3 DNA: TGTGCCAGCTCAGGGGGCGTTGAAAAACTGTTTTTT
CDR3 protein: CASSGGVEKLFF

V gene: TRBV9
D gene: TRBD2
CDR3 length: 16
J gene: TRBJ2-1
clone size: .
CDR3 DNA: TGTGCCGGCAGCAACGCCGGGACTAGCGCGCTAATGGGTCTGTTCTTC
CDR3 protein: CAGSNAGTSALMGLFF

V gene: TRBV30
D gene: .
CDR3 length: 13
J gene: TRBJ2-7
clone size: .
CDR3 DNA: TGTGCCTGGTCCCGCGGGCACGGTTACGAGCAGTACTTC
CDR3 protein: CAWSRGHGYEQYF

V gene: TRBV5-4
D gene: .
CDR3 length: 15
J gene: TRBJ2-1
clone size: .
CDR3 DNA: TGTGCCAGCAGCTTGGGGTCTAAAACCTACAATGAGCAGTTCTTC
CDR3 protein: CASSLGSKTYNEQFF

V gene: TRBV4-1
D gene: .
CDR3 length: 16
J gene: TRBJ2-1
clone size: .
CDR3 DNA: TGCGCCAGCAGCCAAGAGGCGGAGAGCTCCTACAATGAGCAGTTCTTC
CDR3 protein: CASSQEAESSYNEQFF

V gene: TRBV28
D gene: TRBD1
CDR3 length: 12
J gene: TRBJ2-4
clone size: .
CDR3 DNA: TGTGCCAGCAGCTCCGACAGGGAGCTTCAGTACTTC
CDR3 protein: CASSSDRELQYF

V gene: TRBV7-6
D gene: TRBD1
CDR3 length: 15
J gene: TRBJ1-2
clone size: .
CDR3 DNA: TGTGCCAGCAGCTTAGGAGAAGACAGGGGCTATGGCTACACCTTC
CDR3 protein: CASSLGEDRGYGYTF

V gene: TRBV11-2
D gene: .
CDR3 length: 16
J gene: TRBJ2-3
clone size: few
CDR3 DNA: TGTGCCAGCAGCTTCGGGGCGGACCTGAGCACAGATACGCAGTATTTT
CDR3 protein: CASSFGADLSTDTQYF

V gene: TRBV10-3
D gene: .
CDR3 length: 17
J gene: TRBJ2-7
clone size: .
CDR3 DNA: TGTGCCATCAGTGAACTGAAGGGACTCTCTGACATGTACGAGCAGTACTTC
CDR3 protein: CAISELKGLSDMYEQYF

V gene: TRBV5-1
D gene: .
CDR3 length: 13
J gene: TRBJ2-1
clone size: .
CDR3 DNA: TGCGCCAGCAGCATAGGACAGTACAATGAGCAGTTCTTC
CDR3 protein: CASSIGQYNEQFF

V gene: TRBV10-3
D gene: .
CDR3 length: 15
J gene: TRBJ2-3
clone size: .
CDR3 DNA: TGTGCCATCAGTGAGTTCGGGGGAGTCACAGATACGCAGTATTTT
CDR3 protein: CAISEFGGVTDTQYF

V gene: TRBV4-3
D gene: TRBD2
CDR3 length: 14
J gene: TRBJ2-5
clone size: .
CDR3 DNA: TGCGCCAGCAGCCAAGGGGGGGGCCAAGAGACCCAGTACTTC
CDR3 protein: CASSQGGGQETQYF

V gene: TRBV27
D gene: TRBD2
CDR3 length: 16
J gene: TRBJ2-5
clone size: .
CDR3 DNA: TGTGCCAGCAGTTTATCTGGACTAGCGGGAGAAGAGACCCAGTACTTC
CDR3 protein: CASSLSGLAGEETQYF

V gene: TRBV29-1
D gene: .
CDR3 length: 13
J gene: TRBJ1-2
clone size: .
CDR3 DNA: TGCAGCGGTAAAGGCCTTGACAACTATGGCTACACCTTC
CDR3 protein: CSGKGLDNYGYTF

V gene: TRBV28
D gene: .
CDR3 length: 11
J gene: TRBJ2-7
clone size: few
CDR3 DNA: TGTGCCAGCAGCTTCTCCGGGGAGCAGTACTTC
CDR3 protein: CASSFSGEQYF

V gene: TRBV2
D gene: .
CDR3 length: 13
J gene: TRBJ2-7
clone size: .
CDR3 DNA: TGTGCCACCTCGGACAGAACCACCTACGAGCAGTACTTC
CDR3 protein: CATSDRTTYEQYF

V gene: TRBV29-1
D gene: .
CDR3 length: 12
J gene: TRBJ1-1
clone size: .
CDR3 DNA: TGCAGCGTTGATTGGGGGGACACTGAAGCTTTCTTT
CDR3 protein: CSVDWGDTEAFF

V gene: TRBV11-2
D gene: .
CDR3 length: 14
J gene: TRBJ2-7
clone size: .
CDR3 DNA: TGTGCCAGCAGCTTATTTTGGGGTTCCTACGAGCAGTACTTC
CDR3 protein: CASSLFWGSYEQYF

V gene: TRBV5-4
D gene: TRBD2
CDR3 length: 17
J gene: TRBJ2-5
clone size: .
CDR3 DNA: TGTGCCAGCAGCTTCGGCGGGAGCTCTACGATCGGAGAGACCCAGTACTTC
CDR3 protein: CASSFGGSSTIGETQYF

V gene: TRBV7-6
D gene: TRBD2
CDR3 length: 15
J gene: TRBJ2-1
clone size: once
CDR3 DNA: TGTGCCAGCAGCTTACTACGGACTAGCGGTAATGAGCAGTTCTTC
CDR3 protein: CASSLLRTSGNEQFF

V gene: TRBV7-8
D gene: TRBD2
CDR3 length: 15
J gene: TRBJ2-7
clone size: .
CDR3 DNA: TGTGCCAGCAGCATGAGTAGCGGGAGGGCCTACGAGCAGTACTTC
CDR3 protein: CASSMSSGRAYEQYF

V gene: TRBV6-1
D gene: .
CDR3 length: 16
J gene: TRBJ2-3
clone size: .
CDR3 DNA: TGTGCCAGCAGTGAGGCGACACTGACTAGCACAGATACGCAGTATTTT
CDR3 protein: CASSEATLTSTDTQYF

V gene: TRBV19
D gene: TRBD1
CDR3 length: 14
J gene: TRBJ2-7
clone size: .
CDR3 DNA: TGTGCCAGTAACGGACAGGGGGCGCGGAACGAGCAGTACTTC
CDR3 protein: CASNGQGARNEQYF

V gene: TRBV18
D gene: TRBD2
CDR3 length: 15
J gene: TRBJ2-1
clone size: .
CDR3 DNA: TGTGCCAGCTCACCTCTAGCGGGAGCCCACAATGAGCAGTTCTTC
CDR3 protein: CASSPLAGAHNEQFF

V gene: TRBV19
D gene: .
CDR3 length: 13
J gene: TRBJ1-5
clone size: .
CDR3 DNA: TGTGCCAGTAGTAGGAGGACAGATCAGCCCCAGCATTTT
CDR3 protein: CASSRRTDQPQHF

V gene: TRBV6-5
D gene: .
CDR3 length: 15
J gene: TRBJ2-1
clone size: .
CDR3 DNA: TGTGCCAGCAGTTACGAAGGTACAGGGTTTAATGAGCAGTTCTTC
CDR3 protein: CASSYEGTGFNEQFF

V gene: TRBV19
D gene: .
CDR3 length: 11
J gene: TRBJ2-5
clone size: .
CDR3 DNA: TGTGCCAGTAGTATAGAGCAGACCCAGTACTTC
CDR3 protein: CASSIEQTQYF

V gene: TRBV5-1
D gene: .
CDR3 length: 14
J gene: TRBJ2-7
clone size: .
CDR3 DNA: TGCGCCAGCAGCTTGGCTGGGGATGACTACGAGCAGTACTTC
CDR3 protein: CASSLAGDDYEQYF

V gene: TRBV27
D gene: .
CDR3 length: 13
J gene: TRBJ1-2
clone size: .
CDR3 DNA: TGTGCCAGCAGTCCGGGGATGATTAGGGGCTACACCTTC
CDR3 protein: CASSPGMIRGYTF

V gene: TRBV30
D gene: .
CDR3 length: 13
J gene: TRBJ1-5
clone size: few
CDR3 DNA: TGTGCCTGGAGTGTAGGCAGCAATCAGCCCCAGCATTTT
CDR3 protein: CAWSVGSNQPQHF

V gene: TRBV6-5
D gene: TRBD1
CDR3 length: 11
J gene: TRBJ1-1
clone size: .
CDR3 DNA: TGTGCCAGCAGTCTACAGGGGGTAGCTTTCTTT
CDR3 protein: CASSLQGVAFF

V gene: TRBV28
D gene: .
CDR3 length: 17
J gene: TRBJ1-5
clone size: .
CDR3 DNA: TGTGCCAGCAGTCCCCAACCCCGGACAGATAGCAATCAGCCCCAGCATTTT
CDR3 protein: CASSPQPRTDSNQPQHF

V gene: TRBV6-5
D gene: TRBD1
CDR3 length: 14
J gene: TRBJ2-5
clone size: .
CDR3 DNA: TGTGCCAGCAGCGTTGCACAGGGGTGGGAGACCCAGTACTTC
CDR3 protein: CASSVAQGWETQYF